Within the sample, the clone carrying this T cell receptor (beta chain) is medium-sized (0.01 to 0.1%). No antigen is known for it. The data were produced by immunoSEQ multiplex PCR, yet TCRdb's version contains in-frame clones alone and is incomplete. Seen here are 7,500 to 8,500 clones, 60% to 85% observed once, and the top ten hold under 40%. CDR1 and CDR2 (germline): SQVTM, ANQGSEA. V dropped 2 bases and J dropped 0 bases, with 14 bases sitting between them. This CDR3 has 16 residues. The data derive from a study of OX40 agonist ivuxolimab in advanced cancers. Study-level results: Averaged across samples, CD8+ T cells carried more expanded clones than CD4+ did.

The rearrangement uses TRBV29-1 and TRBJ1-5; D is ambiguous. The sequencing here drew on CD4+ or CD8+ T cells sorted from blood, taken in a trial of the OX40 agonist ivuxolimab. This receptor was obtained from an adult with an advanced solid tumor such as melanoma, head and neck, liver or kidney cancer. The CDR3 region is CSVERAGSNSNQPQHF. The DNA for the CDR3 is TGCAGCGTTGAACGAGCTGGGAGTAATAGCAATCAGCCCCAGCATTTT. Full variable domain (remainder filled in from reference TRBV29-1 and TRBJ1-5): SAVISQKPSRDICQRGTSLTIQCQVDSQVTMMFWYRQQPGQSLTLIATANQGSEATYESGFVIDKFPISRPNLTFSTLTVSNMSPEDSSIYLCSVERAGSNSNQPQHFGDGTRLSIL.